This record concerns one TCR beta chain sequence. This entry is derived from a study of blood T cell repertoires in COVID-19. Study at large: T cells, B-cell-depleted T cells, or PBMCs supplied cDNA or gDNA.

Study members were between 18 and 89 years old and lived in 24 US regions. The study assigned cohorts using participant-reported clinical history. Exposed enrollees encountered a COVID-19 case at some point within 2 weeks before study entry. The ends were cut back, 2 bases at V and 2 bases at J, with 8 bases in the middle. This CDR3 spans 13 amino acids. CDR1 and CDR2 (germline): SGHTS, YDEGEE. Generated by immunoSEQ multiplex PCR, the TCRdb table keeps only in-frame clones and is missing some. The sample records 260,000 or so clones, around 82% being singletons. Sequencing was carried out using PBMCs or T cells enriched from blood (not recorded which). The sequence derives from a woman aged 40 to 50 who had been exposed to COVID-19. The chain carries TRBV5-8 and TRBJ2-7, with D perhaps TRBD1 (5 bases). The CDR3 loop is CASSFDSTYEQYF. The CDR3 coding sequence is TGTGCCAGCAGCTTCGACAGTACCTACGAGCAGTACTTC.